A single T cell receptor (beta chain) is shown here with its context. What it recognizes is unknown. Trimming removed 3 bases from V and 4 bases from J, with 12 bases in between. The CDR3 is 13 amino acids. Per the germline V gene, CDR1 is SQVTM and CDR2 is ANQGSEA. Generated by immunoSEQ multiplex PCR, the TCRdb table keeps only in-frame clones and is missing some. The sample gives 60,000 to 75,000 clones, more than 75% of which show up once; approximately 5% is in the top ten. These data originate in a study of OX40 agonist ivuxolimab in advanced cancers. Notes on the study in general: Researchers did not establish what antigens the expanded peripheral T cells target. At 0.1 to 3.0 mg/kg, clonal expansion of CD4+ and CD8+ blood T cells had occurred by week 6.

The sequence was collected from an adult with an advanced solid tumor such as melanoma, head and neck, liver or kidney cancer. The specimen was CD4+ or CD8+ T cells sorted from blood, collected in a trial of the OX40 agonist ivuxolimab. This chain uses TRBV29-1 with TRBJ2-5, with D unresolved. Here the CDR3 DNA reads TGCAGCGTTGAGGCTGGAAGGGTAGAGACCCAGTACTTC. Its protein product is CSVEAGRVETQYF.